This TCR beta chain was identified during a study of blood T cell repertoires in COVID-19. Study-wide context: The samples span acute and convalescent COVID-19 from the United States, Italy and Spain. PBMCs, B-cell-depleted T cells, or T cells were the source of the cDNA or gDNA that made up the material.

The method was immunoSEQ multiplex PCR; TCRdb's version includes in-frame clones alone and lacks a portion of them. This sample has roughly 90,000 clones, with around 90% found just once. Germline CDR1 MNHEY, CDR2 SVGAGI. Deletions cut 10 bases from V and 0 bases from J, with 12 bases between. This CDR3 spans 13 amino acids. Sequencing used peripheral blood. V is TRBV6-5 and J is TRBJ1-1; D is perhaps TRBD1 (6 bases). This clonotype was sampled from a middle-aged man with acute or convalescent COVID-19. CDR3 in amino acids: CATWGHMNTEAFF. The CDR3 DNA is TGTGCCACCTGGGGACACATGAACACTGAAGCTTTCTTT.